This T cell receptor beta chain was recovered during a study of T cell responses to AZD1222 COVID-19 vaccine (dated by TCRdb to about 2021). Some background on the complete study: A total of 233 trial participants underwent TCR sequencing, of whom about 210 received two doses of AZD1222 and some 26 received two doses of the MenACWY control vaccine. Trial participants were enrolled by age into 18-55, 56-69 and 70-plus year subgroups, with roughly 150, 30 and 60 TCR-sequenced participants respectively.

The time point label, read with the paper, signifies: baseline before first vaccination. The treatment or condition label, read with the paper, signifies: meningococcal conjugate vaccine given as trial control. Vaccinee samples came from UK trials COV001 and COV002, including a single-blind randomized controlled phase 2/3 trial of AZD1222 (ChAdOx1 nCoV-19) in healthy adults. Trial participant PBMC samples were collected at day 0 and day 28 after the second dose for TCRbeta chain sequencing. The CDR3 regions of human TCRbeta chains were subjected to immunosequencing. As for how the authors treated the data: Repertoire TCRs were matched against a reference library of SARS-CoV-2-specific TCRs generated with the MIRA antigen-specificity platform. Breadth was defined as the fraction of unique TCRs that were SARS-CoV-2-associated, and depth was defined as the fraction of total T cells that were SARS-CoV-2-associated. Using the MIRA data, each spike-specific TCR was mapped to the spike region that the TCR reacts to and placed in a CD4 or CD8 class. Log10-transformed breadth and depth values were compared by one-way ANOVA with Sidak's multiple comparisons tests. Not all clones reach the TCRdb copy of this immuneACCESS table, which keeps in-frame sequences only. Checked studies attribute under half of the gap to unresolved V genes and leave the rest unexplained. From that table come the V and J calls and clone size; the DNA was used to work out D and trimming. The sample has more than 140,000 clones on record, about 91% of them singletons. About 3.3% of the sample belongs to the ten largest clones.

The germline ends are 20 bases apart after V is trimmed by 4 bases and J by 4 bases. From the cysteine through the phenylalanine, the CDR3 covers 17 amino acids. Only the CDR3 DNA stays, 51 bases, in frame from base 1. CDR1 and CDR2, looked up from the germline V gene (reference sequence), are SGHKS and YYEKEE. Study-level results and caveats: The 56-69-year group was small, and its depth increase did not reach significance, likely because of low power. The vaccine-associated CD4 TCRs covered the entire spike protein, and the dominant responses fell in regions 160-218 and 743-854. Because no day 14 peak-response samples were available, the repertoires could be characterized only after the peak T cell response. Epitopes outside the regions mutated in the B.1.351 and B.1.1.7 variants were reportedly recognized by nearly half of the unique spike-specific TCRs. Most participants were white British and females outnumbered males, and the authors suggested that clonal diversity may have been underestimated. Only a handful of AZD1222 recipients were SARS-CoV-2 seropositive at baseline, limiting conclusions about previously exposed vaccinees. After two AZD1222 doses, both the breadth and the depth of spike-specific TCRs were significantly higher than at day 0 and than in MenACWY recipients.

To note about this clone: There is no known antigen for this receptor. The input lacks base qualities; no much larger clone sits a single base away.

The sequences come from peripheral blood, collected on day 0 of MenACWY control vaccination. This receptor was taken from an adult in good health. The rearranged chain carries TRBV5-5 and TRBJ2-2, with an unclear D gene assignment. The bases read TGTGCCAGCAGCCCCGAAGGTGTGGGGTCCACCACCGGGGAGCTGTTTTTT. Its translation reads: CASSPEGVGSTTGELFF.